One and the same sample provided the 26 T cell receptor beta chains below, sequenced in a study of CD4+ T cells in melanoma. Assay used: immunoSEQ multiplex PCR; TCRdb lists only in-frame clones, some missing. The sample contains 120,000 to 150,000 clones, 80% to 95% of which appear only once. The receptors derive from a human donor with melanoma.

CDR3 region: CASSLSGGAVSPLHF. CDR3 sequence (DNA): TGTGCCAGCAGCTTGTCAGGGGGCGCAGTCTCACCCCTCCACTTT. This chain uses TRBV5-5 with TRBJ1-6; 8 nucleotides agree with TRBD1. The germline V gene encodes CDR1 SGHKS and CDR2 YYEKEE (reference sequence). This CDR3 is built from 15 residues. V trimming: 1 base; J trimming: 10 bases; junction bases outside the gene matches: 7.

This clone has more than one count but fewer than ten. The chain combines TRBV7-7 with TRBJ2-5; the D call may be TRBD1 or TRBD2 (6 bases each). Germline lookup yields CDR1 SSHAT and CDR2 FNYEAQ (reference sequence). The CDR3 has 14 amino acids. V lost 3 bases and J 5 bases, leaving 13 bases between the germline ends. CDR3 residues: CASSFGSGAETQYF. The CDR3 DNA reads TGTGCCAGCAGCTTTGGTTCGGGGGCTGAGACCCAGTACTTC.

The chain carries TRBV9 and TRBJ2-1; TRBD2 aligns across 10 bases. Germline V gene lookup returns CDR1 SGDLS and CDR2 YYNGEE. The CDR3 is 15 amino acids. Unmatched junction bases numbered 7, after V lost 4 bases and J lost 6 bases. As DNA, the CDR3 is TGTGCCAGCAGCCCCACTCGGACTAGCGGCAATGAGCAGTTCTTC. It encodes CASSPTRTSGNEQFF.

V usage is TRBV11-2 and J usage is TRBJ2-6; D is ambiguous. This CDR3 is 16 amino acids long. The ends were cut back, 1 base at V and 0 bases at J, with 7 bases in the middle. From germline, CDR1 is SGHAT and CDR2 FQNNGV. The CDR3 spells CASSLGMYSGANVLTF. As DNA, the CDR3 is TGTGCCAGCAGCTTAGGGATGTACTCTGGGGCCAACGTCCTGACTTTC.

The V and J genes are TRBV10-3 and TRBJ1-4, with D hard to call. Trimming pared 6 bases from V and 8 bases from J, leaving 10 bases between. Looked up from germline, CDR1 is ENHRY and CDR2 is SYGVKD. This CDR3 region has 12 residues. The CDR3 DNA sequence: TGTGCCATCAGCTCTTTCCGGGAAAAACTGTTTTTT. Residues: CAISSFREKLFF.

The chain couples TRBV5-1 to TRBJ2-7, with D perhaps matching TRBD1 or TRBD2 (5 bases each). Trimming removed 0 bases from V and 6 bases from J, with 16 bases in between. CDR1 and CDR2 from the germline V gene are SGHRS and YFSETQ. The CDR3 spans 15 residues. The CDR3 bases are TGCGCCAGCAGCTTGGGGCACAGAGGGGCCGGCGAGCAGTACTTC. Protein product: CASSLGHRGAGEQYF. Full variable domain (rest looked up from reference TRBV5-1 and TRBJ2-7): KAGVTQTPRYLIKTRGQQVTLSCSPISGHRSVSWYQQTPGQGLQFLFEYFSETQRNKGNFPGRFSGRQFSNSRSEMNVSTLELGDSALYLCASSLGHRGAGEQYFGPGTRLTVT.

The chain has TRBV2 and TRBJ2-2, with unresolved D. The CDR3 has 14 amino acids. Trimming pared 3 bases from V and 3 bases from J, leaving 8 bases between. CDR1 SNHLY and CDR2 FYNNEI come from the germline V gene. CDR3 bases: TGTGCCAGCAGTGAGAGTGGATACACCGGGGAGCTGTTTTTT. It is translated as CASSESGYTGELFF.

This clone was observed once. This chain connects TRBV7-3 to TRBJ1-6; D remains ambiguous. V was clipped by 5 bases and J by 5 bases, with 13 bases between them. This CDR3 comprises 15 residues. From germline, CDR1 is SGHTA and CDR2 FQGTGA. The CDR3 protein is CASSVNGPNNSPLHF. The CDR3 coding sequence is TGTGCCAGCAGCGTGAATGGGCCTAATAATTCACCCCTCCACTTT.

The chain employs TRBV28 and TRBJ1-2; 9 nucleotides agree with TRBD1. The V segment lost 6 bases and the J segment 4 bases; nucleotides outside the gene matches: 6. The CDR3 extends over 14 amino acids. Germline V gives CDR1 MDHEN, CDR2 SYDVKM. CDR3 DNA sequence: TGTGCCAGCAGCCCTACAGGGGGCGTCTATGGCTACACCTTC. Encoded protein: CASSPTGGVYGYTF.

The chain joins TRBV9 to TRBJ1-1; 9 bases fit TRBD1. V shed 4 bases and J 1 base; nucleotides not matched to a gene: 2. Per germline, CDR1 SGDLS and CDR2 YYNGEE. The CDR3 runs 14 residues. This chain's CDR3 is CASSQGQGNTEAFF. CDR3 DNA: TGTGCCAGCAGCCAGGGACAGGGGAACACTGAAGCTTTCTTT.

The rearrangement joins TRBV29-1 to TRBJ1-3; D gene uncertain. This CDR3 comprises 14 residues. Germline CDR1 and CDR2: SQVTM and ANQGSEA. V lost 6 bases, J lost 4 bases, and 16 bases lay in between. This CDR3 is CSVALGGRGNTIYF. DNA for the CDR3: TGCAGCGTCGCCCTTGGAGGTCGGGGAAACACCATATATTTT.

The chain carries TRBV9 and TRBJ2-2; maybe TRBD2 (6 bases). CDR3 size: 14 residues. The V and J ends lost 0 bases and 5 bases respectively, with 8 bases between them. CDR1 and CDR2 from the germline V gene are SGDLS and YYNGEE. CDR3 in DNA: TGTGCCAGCAGCGTAGCGGCGGGGACCGGGGAGCTGTTTTTT. Amino acid sequence: CASSVAAGTGELFF.

The chain has TRBV6-5 and TRBJ2-7; D is undetermined. V lost 6 bases to trimming and J lost 5 bases, with 14 bases between them. This CDR3 has 13 amino acids. Germline V CDR1 and CDR2: MNHEY, SVGAGI. The CDR3 spells CASRYSVPDEQYF. In DNA form, the CDR3 reads TGTGCCAGCAGGTACAGCGTTCCCGACGAGCAGTACTTC.

The rearrangement joins TRBV14 to TRBJ2-1, with 11 bases identical to TRBD2. Germline assignment: CDR1 SGHDN and CDR2 FVKESK. V lost 4 bases, J lost 7 bases, and 6 bases stayed unmatched. The CDR3 has 15 residues. The chain's CDR3 is CASSLYSGGVNEQFF. The CDR3 DNA reads as TGTGCCAGCAGCCTCTATAGCGGGGGGGTAAATGAGCAGTTCTTC.

The V gene is TRBV9, the J gene TRBJ2-3; D unclear. V was cut by 3 bases and J by 0 bases, with 17 bases left in between. The CDR3 totals 17 residues. The germline V gene has CDR1 SGDLS and CDR2 YYNGEE. This CDR3 reads CASSADGRTASTDTQYF. In nucleotides, the CDR3 is TGTGCCAGCAGCGCAGACGGAAGGACCGCTAGCACAGATACGCAGTATTTT. Using reference TRBV9 and TRBJ2-3 for the parts outside the CDR3, the full variable domain is DSGVTQTPKHLITATGQRVTLRCSPRSGDLSVYWYQQSLDQGLQFLIQYYNGEERAKGNILERFSAQQFPDLHSELNLSSLELGDSALYFCASSADGRTASTDTQYFGPGTRLTVL.

This chain uses TRBV7-3 with TRBJ2-7; D may be TRBD1 or TRBD2 (5 bases each). The germline V gene has CDR1 SGHTA and CDR2 FQGTGA. The ends were cut back, 3 bases at V and 2 bases at J, with 11 bases in the middle. This CDR3 spans 14 amino acids. CDR3 residues: CASSLGQGAYEQYF. The DNA of the CDR3 is TGTGCCAGCAGCTTGGGCCAGGGAGCCTACGAGCAGTACTTC.

The genes are TRBV5-1 and TRBJ2-2; weak D call: TRBD2 (5 bases). The ends were cut back, 0 bases at V and 3 bases at J, with 15 bases in the middle. CDR3 length: 17 residues. Germline-derived CDR1 and CDR2 are SGHRS and YFSETQ. CDR3 sequence reads: CASSLASGNLDTGELFF. CDR3 coding DNA: TGCGCCAGCAGCTTGGCCTCGGGGAATTTAGACACCGGGGAGCTGTTTTTT.

V and J are TRBV5-6 and TRBJ2-3; D not certain. CDR1 is SGHDT and CDR2 is YYEEEE in the germline V gene. The CDR3 contains 13 residues. V was clipped by 2 bases and J by 1 base, with 5 bases between them. The CDR3 sequence is CASSFRRTDTQYF. In DNA form, the CDR3 reads TGTGCCAGCAGCTTCCGACGCACAGATACGCAGTATTTT.

This sequence joins TRBV30 and TRBJ2-1; a weak D match, TRBD2 (6 bases). CDR1 and CDR2 (germline): GTSNPN, SVGIG (reference sequence). The CDR3 sequence is 15 residues long. V was trimmed by 5 bases and J by 0 bases, leaving 14 bases between them. The CDR3 sequence is CAWGFLGGSYNEQFF. CDR3 sequence (DNA): TGTGCCTGGGGCTTCTTGGGAGGCTCCTACAATGAGCAGTTCTTC.

The CDR3 bases are TGTGCCAGCAGCCAGGTGACAGGGGTCCTCTCATCGTACGAGCAGTACTTC. Translated: CASSQVTGVLSSYEQYF. V and J are TRBV4-2 and TRBJ2-7; 8 nucleotides match TRBD1. J was trimmed by 4 bases and V by 3 bases; bases with no gene match: 14. Germline V lookup: CDR1 LGHNA, CDR2 YNFKEQ. The CDR3 is 17 residues long.

The chain recombines TRBV6-5 with TRBJ2-5; D gene unclear. The CDR3 length is 14 residues. The V end was cut by 5 bases, the J end by 2 bases, with 12 bases between. The V gene's germline CDR1 is MNHEY and CDR2 SVGAGI. The CDR3 DNA follows: TGTGCCAGCAGTCGTACTTGGGAACAAGAGACCCAGTACTTC. Its protein product is CASSRTWEQETQYF.

The V gene is TRBV19, the J gene TRBJ1-1, with no clear D. Trimming pared 5 bases from V and 1 base from J, leaving 11 bases between. Germline CDR1 and CDR2: LNHDA and SQIVND (reference sequence). The CDR3 extends over 14 amino acids. The CDR3 bases are TGTGCCAGTAGTCTAACCGGGCCGAACACTGAAGCTTTCTTT. Translation: CASSLTGPNTEAFF.

J is TRBJ2-7 and V is TRBV30, with D unclear. The CDR3 is made up of 13 amino acids. With 6 bases removed from V and 3 bases from J, the gap between germline ends came to 15 bases. CDR1 is GTSNPN, CDR2 SVGIG, per germline (reference sequence). For the CDR3, the DNA is TGTGCCTGTATGGACCCCAATTTCTACGAGCAGTACTTC. Protein product: CACMDPNFYEQYF.

This chain links TRBV11-2 with TRBJ1-3; TRBD1 matches at 7 bases. Germline CDR1 and CDR2: SGHAT and FQNNGV. The CDR3 loop spans 15 amino acids. Trimming cost V 5 bases and J 5 bases; bases outside gene matches: 9. CDR3 nucleotide sequence: TGTGCCAGCAGCCGAATCGGACAGGAACGAAACACCATATATTTT. Translating it yields CASSRIGQERNTIYF.

The J gene is TRBJ1-1, the V gene TRBV2; 7 nucleotides agree with TRBD1. The CDR3 runs 14 residues. The J segment lost 1 base and the V segment lost 4 bases, leaving 3 bases of the junction unmatched. CDR1 SNHLY and CDR2 FYNNEI come from the germline V gene. The CDR3 protein is CASSGQGGNTEAFF. CDR3 sequence (DNA): TGTGCCAGCAGTGGACAGGGCGGGAACACTGAAGCTTTCTTT.

The genes are TRBV7-9 and TRBJ1-2; TRBD1 matches 12 bases. The V and J ends lost 4 bases and 3 bases, in that order; junction bases with no gene match: 6. This CDR3 contains 16 residues. Germline CDR1 reads SEHNR; CDR2 reads FQNEAQ (reference sequence). CDR3 in DNA: TGTGCCAGCAGCTGGGACAGGGGGCGGAGGGACTATGGCTACACCTTC. Translation: CASSWDRGRRDYGYTF.